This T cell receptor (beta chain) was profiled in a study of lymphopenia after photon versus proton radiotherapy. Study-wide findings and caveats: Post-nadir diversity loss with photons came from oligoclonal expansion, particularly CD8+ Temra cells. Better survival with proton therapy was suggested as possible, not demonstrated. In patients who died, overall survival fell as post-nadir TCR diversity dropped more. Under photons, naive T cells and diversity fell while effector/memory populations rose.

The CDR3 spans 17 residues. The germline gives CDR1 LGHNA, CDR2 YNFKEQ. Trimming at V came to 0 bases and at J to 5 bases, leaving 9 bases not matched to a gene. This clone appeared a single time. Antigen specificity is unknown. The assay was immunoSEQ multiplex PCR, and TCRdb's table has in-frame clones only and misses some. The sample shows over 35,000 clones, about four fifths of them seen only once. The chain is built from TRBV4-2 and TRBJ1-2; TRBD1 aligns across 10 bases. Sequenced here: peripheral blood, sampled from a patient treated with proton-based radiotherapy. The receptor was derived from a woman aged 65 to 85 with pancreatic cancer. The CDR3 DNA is TGTGCCAGCAGCCAAGATCCAAGGGACAGGGGCCGGTATGGCTACACCTTC. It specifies CASSQDPRDRGRYGYTF.